This T cell receptor beta chain was sequenced during a study of blood T cell repertoires in COVID-19. Study context: The study drew acute and convalescent COVID-19 samples from the United States, Italy and Spain. T cells, B-cell-depleted T cells, or PBMCs supplied cDNA or gDNA.

Authors' analysis steps: Estimation of nucleated cell counts was performed using reference gene primer amplification. The assay was immunoSEQ multiplex PCR, and TCRdb's table has in-frame clones only and misses some. D and trimming come from the DNA, and the V and J calls and clone size come from that table. The profile shows 68,000 or so clones, about 86% of them singletons. CDR1 and CDR2 (germline): GTSNPN, SVGIG (reference sequence). CDR3 length: 17 amino acids. J gave up 1 base and V 3 bases, and 14 bases lay outside the gene matches. This TCR derives from a man aged 50 to 60 with acute or convalescent COVID-19. Sequences were obtained from peripheral blood. V gene TRBV30 combines with J gene TRBJ2-7, with 8 bases fitting TRBD1. The CDR3 region is CAWSHKASGTGSYEQYF. CDR3 DNA: TGTGCCTGGAGCCACAAAGCATCCGGGACAGGTTCCTACGAGCAGTACTTC. Using reference TRBV30 and TRBJ2-7 for the parts outside the CDR3, the full variable domain is SQTIHQWPATLVQPVGSPLSLECTVEGTSNPNLYWYRQAAGRGLQLLFYSVGIGQISSEVPQNLSASRPQDRQFILSSKKLLLSDSGFYLCAWSHKASGTGSYEQYFGPGTRLTVT.